This TCR beta chain was sequenced during a study of immune cell composition in non-small cell lung cancer (dated by TCRdb to between 2016 and 2019). Regarding the research as a whole: Histologic subtype, mostly lung adenocarcinoma or squamous cell carcinoma, was determined with H&E together with p63, CK5, Napsin A and TTF-1 immunohistochemistry. Adaptive Biotechnologies TCR-beta sequencing was carried out on a few dozen paired NSCLC tumour and non-adjacent lung specimens, as well as on about 25 tumour-only specimens. A handful of tumour specimens with TCR-beta data were rare histological subtypes and were excluded from the subtype comparisons. Supplementary cohort #1, around 10 lung adenocarcinoma cases, had paired tumour/lung TCR-beta sequencing and TIL populations generated to assess tumour reactivity.

Normal lung samples came from the same patient and consisted of non-adjacent lung tissue collected as far from the tumour as possible, at a distance of at least 3 cm. Frozen aliquots of unsorted single-cell suspensions were used for genomic DNA extraction with the QIAamp DNA kit. Tissues were received within 2 hours of resection and were immediately processed into single-cell suspensions. Tissue was broken up mechanically, digested enzymatically with DNase I, collagenase I and hyaluronidase for 25 to 35 minutes at 37 degrees C, and then filtered and RBC-lysed. General findings and caveats noted by the study authors: Smoking pack-years did not significantly correlate with tumour TCR-beta clonality. Across some ten adenocarcinoma cases, TIL tumour reactivity correlated strongly with maximal tumour-associated clone frequency but not with overall clonality. The reactivity cohort included only around ten cases, and whether tumour-reactive clones share sequences with the dominant in vivo tumour-associated clones was not shown. Tumour-associated clones >0.5% were found in nearly half of NSCLC cases, namely in around 36% of adenocarcinomas versus 70% to 80% of squamous carcinomas.

Turning to this clone: What this receptor recognizes is not known. No much larger clone exists at a distance of one base, and base qualities are not known.

Reading from cysteine to phenylalanine, the CDR3 counts 17 amino acids. The only DNA kept is the CDR3, 51 bases in frame from the first base. V is reduced by 2 bases and J by 8 bases, leaving a spacing of 24 bases between them. For CDR1 and CDR2, the germline V gene lists ENHRY and SYGVKD. TCR-beta CDR3 regions were amplified from genomic DNA by a two-step multiplex PCR, with the second step adding Illumina-compatible adaptors. As a commercial immunoSEQ service, TCR-beta immunosequencing was carried out on an Illumina platform. In the original analysis: Repertoires were summarised as Top 10 Clones, the percentage of T-cell templates from the ten most frequent sequences, and productive clonality. Values for productive clonality spanned 0 to 1, where a value of 1 indicated a monoclonal population. Using log10 scatter plots, tumour-associated clones were identified as sequences that made up at least 0.1% of tumour T-cell templates yet were absent from the matched non-adjacent lung. Student's t-tests were used for two-group comparisons, ANOVA for comparisons across stages, and linear regression for relationships, with analyses done in GraphPad Prism7 and R. This immuneACCESS table, as held by TCRdb, lists in-frame sequences with V and J called but not all clones. Of the missing ones, under half trace to an unresolved V gene in checked studies; the others have no known cause. The DNA gave D and trimming, while V, J and clone size come from that table. This sample lists almost 2,500 clones; 81% were detected once. Jointly, the top ten make up approximately 19% of the sample.

Sequenced sample: non-adjacent lung tissue. The TCR originated in a human donor with non-small cell lung cancer. Here the chain combines TRBV10-3 and TRBJ1-1, with a weak D call of TRBD1 (5 bases match). The bases are TGTGCCATCAGTGAGATAATTTCGGTGCGATCCGGGGGGGAAGCTTTCTTT. The translation is CAISEIISVRSGGEAFF.